This is a list of T cell receptor beta chains from one sample in a study of T cells in localized non-small cell lung cancer. The assay was immunoSEQ multiplex PCR, and TCRdb's table has in-frame clones only and misses some. Of 25,000 to 30,000 clones in the sample, 75% to 90% were seen once. This specimen was peripheral blood, taken before any cancer treatment. All receptors come from a woman aged 40 to 75 with stage I lung adenocarcinoma. Each CDR3 is given with its conserved first and last residue. D genes are given only for firm matches. Where a row states a size, it is once, few, many or the class of an expanded clone; other rows omit it.

abundance | j_gene | v_gene | d_gene | CDR3aa | CDR3nt
NA | TRBJ2-5 | TRBV7-2 | TRBD2 | CASSSNGGGSETQYF | TGTGCCAGCAGCTCTAACGGGGGGGGCTCGGAGACCCAGTACTTC
NA | TRBJ1-2 | TRBV21-1 | NA | CASSNSRQAPYTF | TGTGCCAGCAGCAATTCAAGACAGGCGCCCTACACCTTC
few | TRBJ2-7 | TRBV7-9 | NA | CASSYTLGGYEQYF | TGTGCCAGCAGCTATACACTAGGGGGATACGAGCAGTACTTC
NA | TRBJ1-1 | TRBV6-5 | NA | CASRSEGVGAFF | TGTGCCAGCAGGTCTGAAGGGGTAGGGGCTTTCTTT
NA | TRBJ2-7 | TRBV6-5 | NA | CASSYSAAAGAGEQYF | TGTGCCAGCAGTTACTCCGCCGCTGCAGGGGCGGGAGAGCAGTACTTC
NA | TRBJ1-1 | TRBV30 | TRBD1 | CAGDRMNTEAFF | TGTGCCGGGGACAGGATGAACACTGAAGCTTTCTTT
NA | TRBJ2-3 | TRBV7-2 | NA | CASSFWGSTDTQYF | TGTGCCAGCAGCTTTTGGGGGAGCACAGATACGCAGTATTTT
NA | TRBJ1-5 | TRBV7-2 | TRBD1 | CASRRDSSNQPQHF | TGTGCCAGCAGAAGGGACAGCAGCAATCAGCCCCAGCATTTT
NA | TRBJ1-2 | TRBV12-5 | NA | CASEGPGSNYGYTF | TGTGCTAGTGAGGGCCCAGGATCGAACTATGGCTACACCTTC
NA | TRBJ1-2 | TRBV7-6 | NA | CASSLTAFYGYTF | TGTGCCAGCAGCTTGACAGCCTTTTATGGCTACACCTTC
NA | TRBJ2-7 | TRBV6-5 | NA | CASSSYYEQYF | TGTGCCAGCAGTTCCTATTACGAGCAGTACTTC
NA | TRBJ1-5 | TRBV6-5 | NA | CASGYNSNQPQHF | TGTGCCAGCGGGTACAACAGCAATCAGCCCCAGCATTTT
NA | TRBJ2-1 | TRBV5-4 | TRBD1 | CASSNSDRGGNEQFF | TGTGCCAGCAGCAACTCGGACAGGGGCGGAAATGAGCAGTTCTTC
NA | TRBJ1-3 | TRBV9 | NA | CASSVGTTNSGNTIYF | TGTGCCAGCAGCGTTGGTACCACTAACTCTGGAAACACCATATATTTT
NA | TRBJ1-2 | TRBV9 | TRBD1 | CASSPTGSYGYTF | TGTGCCAGCAGCCCGACAGGGTCCTATGGCTACACCTTC
NA | TRBJ2-7 | TRBV29-1 | TRBD1 | CSVQGQGAGEQYF | TGCAGCGTCCAAGGACAGGGGGCGGGCGAGCAGTACTTC
NA | TRBJ1-6 | TRBV9 | NA | CASSPDIVGNSPLHF | TGTGCCAGCAGCCCCGACATCGTTGGTAATTCACCCCTCCACTTT
NA | TRBJ2-1 | TRBV6-1 | NA | CASRRLVNEQFF | TGTGCCAGCAGGCGACTAGTTAATGAGCAGTTCTTC
NA | TRBJ2-7 | TRBV11-1 | NA | CASAKAVGSTTRQYF | TGTGCCAGCGCCAAAGCGGTGGGGAGCACTACGAGGCAGTACTTC
once | TRBJ1-1 | TRBV6-1 | TRBD1 | CASSEQGAKAFF | TGTGCCAGCAGTGAACAGGGGGCCAAGGCTTTCTTT
once | TRBJ2-7 | TRBV7-8 | TRBD2 | CASSLAVTSGGLYEQYF | TGTGCCAGCAGCTTAGCAGTGACTAGCGGGGGCCTCTACGAGCAGTACTTC
NA | TRBJ1-5 | TRBV30 | TRBD1 | CAWRPGTGGHKPQHF | TGTGCCTGGAGGCCAGGGACAGGGGGCCATAAGCCCCAGCATTTT
few | TRBJ2-6 | TRBV11-2 | TRBD1 | CASSPGQGAFGANVLTF | TGTGCCAGCAGCCCAGGACAGGGGGCGTTCGGGGCCAACGTCCTGACTTTC
NA | TRBJ1-2 | TRBV15 | NA | CATSTPDGQFDGYTF | TGTGCCACCAGCACACCGGATGGACAGTTTGATGGCTACACCTTC
NA | TRBJ1-2 | TRBV20-1 | NA | CSTTDGYTF | TGCAGTACGACGGATGGCTACACCTTC
NA | TRBJ2-7 | TRBV4-1 | TRBD2 | CASSQEMERGGYEQYF | TGCGCCAGCAGCCAAGAGATGGAGCGGGGGGGGTACGAGCAGTACTTC
NA | TRBJ2-1 | TRBV5-8 | NA | CASSLIQWNEQFF | TGTGCCAGCAGCTTGATACAGTGGAATGAGCAGTTCTTC
NA | TRBJ2-2 | TRBV10-1 | TRBD2 | CASRRTGLTSGGNTGELFF | TGCGCCAGCAGGAGGACAGGTCTGACTAGCGGGGGGAACACCGGGGAGCTGTTTTTT
NA | TRBJ2-5 | TRBV7-6 | NA | CASSTLSQETQYF | TGTGCCAGCAGCACCCTCAGTCAAGAGACCCAGTACTTC
NA | TRBJ1-3 | TRBV6-5 | TRBD1 | CASSQGGGNTIYF | TGTGCCAGCAGCCAGGGGGGAGGAAACACCATATATTTT
NA | TRBJ1-1 | TRBV11-2 | NA | CASSLAGGARTEAFF | TGTGCCAGCAGCTTAGCGGGGGGGGCCCGTACTGAAGCTTTCTTT
few | TRBJ1-6 | TRBV19 | TRBD1 | CASSTQGQGNSPLHF | TGTGCCAGTAGTACCCAGGGACAGGGGAATTCACCCCTCCACTTT
few | TRBJ2-5 | TRBV5-4 | NA | CASSSGGEQETQYF | TGTGCCAGCAGCTCGGGTGGGGAACAAGAGACCCAGTACTTC
once | TRBJ1-2 | TRBV21-1 | NA | CATTPRGEERHYGYTF | TGTGCCACCACTCCACGAGGGGAGGAGCGGCACTATGGCTACACCTTC
NA | TRBJ2-7 | TRBV19 | NA | CASKGPSSYEQYF | TGTGCCAGTAAGGGCCCCAGCTCCTACGAGCAGTACTTC
NA | TRBJ1-1 | TRBV7-2 | NA | CASSLRMNTEAFF | TGTGCCAGCAGCTTACGAATGAACACTGAAGCTTTCTTT
NA | TRBJ2-3 | TRBV7-9 | NA | CASSWELGTDTQYF | TGTGCCAGCAGCTGGGAACTAGGGACAGATACGCAGTATTTT
NA | TRBJ2-1 | TRBV5-1 | NA | CASQDTLTGGNEQFF | TGCGCCAGCCAAGATACATTAACAGGAGGCAATGAGCAGTTCTTC
NA | TRBJ2-1 | TRBV7-2 | TRBD2 | CASSLGTSGGAGSRFF | TGTGCCAGCAGCTTAGGGACTAGCGGGGGGGCCGGTTCACGGTTCTTC
NA | TRBJ2-2 | TRBV19 | NA | CASSIATGGELFF | TGTGCCAGTAGTATAGCAACGGGCGGGGAGCTGTTTTTT
NA | TRBJ2-1 | TRBV11-2 | TRBD1 | CASSLNSGTGVPFF | TGTGCCAGCAGCTTAAATTCCGGGACAGGGGTTCCGTTCTTC
NA | TRBJ2-1 | TRBV29-1 | TRBD2 | CSAHSGGVRFF | TGCAGCGCCCATAGCGGGGGGGTGAGGTTCTTC
NA | TRBJ1-1 | TRBV4-1 | NA | CASSFHIYRLDLNTEAFF | TGCGCCAGCAGCTTCCACATCTACCGCTTAGATCTGAACACTGAAGCTTTCTTT
NA | TRBJ1-1 | TRBV6-5 | TRBD1 | CASSYAGTGVTEAFF | TGTGCCAGCAGTTACGCCGGGACAGGGGTCACTGAAGCTTTCTTT